The clone carrying this T cell receptor beta chain was picked up a small number of times. The antigen is undetermined. Amplification of TCR beta CDR3 regions was performed using RNA transcripts as template. The HTBI set primed first-round TCR CDR3 RT-PCR. Each CDR3 protein gets one entry after TCRdb re-called the multiplex PCR reads with MiXCR. The repertoire holds approximately 610,000 distinct CDR3 sequences, with 16% as singletons. The data stem from a study of T cells in Graves' hyperthyroidism and ophthalmopathy. Findings and caveats of the study: Peripheral blood also featured most of the thyroid clonotypes expanded above 0.001. Ophthalmopathy and stable hyperthyroidism were told apart by a 13 V-J model.

Trimming cost V 3 bases and J 6 bases, with 8 bases left between them. CDR1 is SQVTM, CDR2 ANQGSEA, per germline. The length of the CDR3 is 11 residues. The V gene is TRBV29-1, the J gene TRBJ2-5, with D unclear. Sequencing was done on a sample of blood. This TCR was sampled from a young woman with Graves' hyperthyroidism. The CDR3 loop reads CSVDSLQTQYF. In nucleotides, the CDR3 is TGCAGCGTTGACTCCCTGCAGACCCAGTACTTC. Full variable domain (outside the CDR3, taken from reference TRBV29-1 and TRBJ2-5): SAVISQKPSRDICQRGTSLTIQCQVDSQVTMMFWYRQQPGQSLTLIATANQGSEATYESGFVIDKFPISRPNLTFSTLTVSNMSPEDSSIYLCSVDSLQTQYFGPGTRLLVL.